The TCR beta chain under discussion was sequenced for a study of blood T cell repertoires in COVID-19. On the study more broadly: The study counted Cohort 3 donors as recovered given two negative PCRs, clearance, or symptom resolution. PBMCs, B-cell-depleted T cells, or T cells provided the cDNA or gDNA that made up the material.

Assay used: immunoSEQ multiplex PCR; TCRdb lists only in-frame clones, some missing. Of roughly 210,000 clones listed, roughly 91% are singletons. Germline-derived CDR1 and CDR2 are KGHDR and SFDVKD. The CDR3 totals 13 residues. V lost 5 bases, J lost 4 bases, and 10 bases lay in between. The sequenced material came from PBMCs or T cells enriched from blood (not recorded which). The TCR comes from a young man in a cohort exposed to, infected with or recovered from COVID-19 (not recorded which). V usage is TRBV24-1 and J usage is TRBJ2-5, with D perhaps TRBD2 (6 bases). This chain's CDR3 is CATSGIGRETQYF. DNA of the CDR3: TGTGCCACCAGTGGGATCGGGAGAGAGACCCAGTACTTC.